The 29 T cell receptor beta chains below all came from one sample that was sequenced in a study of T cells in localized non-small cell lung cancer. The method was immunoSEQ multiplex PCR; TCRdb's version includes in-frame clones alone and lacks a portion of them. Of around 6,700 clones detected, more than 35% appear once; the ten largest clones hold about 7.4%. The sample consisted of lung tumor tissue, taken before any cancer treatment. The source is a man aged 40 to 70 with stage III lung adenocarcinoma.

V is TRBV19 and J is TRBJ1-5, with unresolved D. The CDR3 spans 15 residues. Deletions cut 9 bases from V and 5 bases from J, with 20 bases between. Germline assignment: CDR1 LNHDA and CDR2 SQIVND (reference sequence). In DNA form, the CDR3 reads TGTGCCAGCCTACCCCCGGGCCCGGGATATCAGCCCCAGCATTTT. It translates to CASLPPGPGYQPQHF.

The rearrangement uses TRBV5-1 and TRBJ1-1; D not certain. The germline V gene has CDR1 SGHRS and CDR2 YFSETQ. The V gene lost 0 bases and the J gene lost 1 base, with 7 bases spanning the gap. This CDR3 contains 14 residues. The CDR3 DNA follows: TGCGCCAGCAGCTTGGCCCTACGGAACACTGAAGCTTTCTTT. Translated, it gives CASSLALRNTEAFF.

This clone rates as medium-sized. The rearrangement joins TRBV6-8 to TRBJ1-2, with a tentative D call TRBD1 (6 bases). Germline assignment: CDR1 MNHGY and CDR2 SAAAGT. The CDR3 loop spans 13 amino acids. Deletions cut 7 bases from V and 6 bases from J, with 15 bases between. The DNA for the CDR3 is TGTGCCAGCACTGTAACAGGGAGCCATGGCTACACCTTC. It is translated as CASTVTGSHGYTF.

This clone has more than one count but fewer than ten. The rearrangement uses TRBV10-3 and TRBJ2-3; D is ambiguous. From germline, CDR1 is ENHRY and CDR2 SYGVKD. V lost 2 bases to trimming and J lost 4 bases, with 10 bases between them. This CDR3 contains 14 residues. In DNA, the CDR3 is TGTGCCATCAGTGAGGGGTTTAGCTCAGATACGCAGTATTTT. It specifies CAISEGFSSDTQYF.

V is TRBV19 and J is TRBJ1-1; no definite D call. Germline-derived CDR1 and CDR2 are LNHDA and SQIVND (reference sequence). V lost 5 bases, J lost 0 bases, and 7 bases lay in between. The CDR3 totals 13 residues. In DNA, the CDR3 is TGTGCCAGTAGTCCTACGGTGAACACTGAAGCTTTCTTT. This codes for CASSPTVNTEAFF.

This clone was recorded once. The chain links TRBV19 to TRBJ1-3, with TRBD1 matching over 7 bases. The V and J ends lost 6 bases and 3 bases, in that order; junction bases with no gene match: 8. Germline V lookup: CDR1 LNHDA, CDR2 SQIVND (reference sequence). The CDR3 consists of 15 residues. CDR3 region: CASSSDRVDGNTIYF. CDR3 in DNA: TGTGCCAGTAGCAGCGACAGGGTTGATGGAAACACCATATATTTT. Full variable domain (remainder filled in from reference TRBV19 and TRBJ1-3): DGGITQSPKYLFRKEGQNVTLSCEQNLNHDAMYWYRQDPGQGLRLIYYSQIVNDFQKGDIAEGYSVSREKKESFPLTVTSAQKNPTAFYLCASSSDRVDGNTIYFGEGSWLTVV.

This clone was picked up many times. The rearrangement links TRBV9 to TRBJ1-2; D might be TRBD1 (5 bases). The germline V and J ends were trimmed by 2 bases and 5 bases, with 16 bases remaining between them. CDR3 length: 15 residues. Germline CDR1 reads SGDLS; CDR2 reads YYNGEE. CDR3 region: CASSVTTDGGYGYTF. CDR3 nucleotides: TGTGCCAGCAGCGTGACAACGGACGGGGGATATGGCTACACCTTC.

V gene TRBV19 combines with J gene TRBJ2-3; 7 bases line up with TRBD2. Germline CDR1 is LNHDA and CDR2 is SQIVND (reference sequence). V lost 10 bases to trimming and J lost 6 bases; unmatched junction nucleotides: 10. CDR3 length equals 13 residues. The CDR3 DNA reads TGTGCCATGAACCCGGGGAGGGCGGATACGCAGTATTTT. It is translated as CAMNPGRADTQYF.

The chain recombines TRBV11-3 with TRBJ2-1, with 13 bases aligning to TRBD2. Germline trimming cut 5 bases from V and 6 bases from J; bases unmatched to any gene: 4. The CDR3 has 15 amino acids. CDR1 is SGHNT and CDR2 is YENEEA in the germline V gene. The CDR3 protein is CASSLGTSGVNEQFF. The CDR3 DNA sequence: TGTGCCAGCAGCCTCGGGACTAGCGGGGTCAATGAGCAGTTCTTC.

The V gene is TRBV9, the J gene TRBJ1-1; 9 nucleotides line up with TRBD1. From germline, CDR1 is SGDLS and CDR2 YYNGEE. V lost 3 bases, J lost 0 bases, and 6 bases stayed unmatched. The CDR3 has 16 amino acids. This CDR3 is CASSGQGVFMNTEAFF. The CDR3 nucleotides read TGTGCCAGCAGCGGACAGGGGGTCTTCATGAACACTGAAGCTTTCTTT.

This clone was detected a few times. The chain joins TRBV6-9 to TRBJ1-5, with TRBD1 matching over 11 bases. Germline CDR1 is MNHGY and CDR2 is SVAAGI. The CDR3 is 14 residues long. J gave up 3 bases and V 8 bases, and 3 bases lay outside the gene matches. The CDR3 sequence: CASGDRGFNQPQHF. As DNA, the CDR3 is TGTGCCAGCGGGGACAGGGGGTTCAATCAGCCCCAGCATTTT.

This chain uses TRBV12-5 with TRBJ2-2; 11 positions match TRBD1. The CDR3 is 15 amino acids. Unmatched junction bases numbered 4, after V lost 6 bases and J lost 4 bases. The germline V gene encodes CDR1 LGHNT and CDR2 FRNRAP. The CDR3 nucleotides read TGTGCTAGTGGGCCGGGACAGGGGGGCACCGGGGAGCTGTTTTTT. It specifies CASGPGQGGTGELFF.

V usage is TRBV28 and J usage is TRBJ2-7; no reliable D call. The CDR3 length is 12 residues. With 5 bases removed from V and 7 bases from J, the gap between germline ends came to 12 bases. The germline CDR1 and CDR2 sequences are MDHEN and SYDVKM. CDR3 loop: CASSTALGEQYF. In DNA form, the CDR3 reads TGTGCCAGCAGTACAGCTCTGGGAGAGCAGTACTTC. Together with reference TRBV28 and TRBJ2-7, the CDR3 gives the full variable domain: DVKVTQSSRYLVKRTGEKVFLECVQDMDHENMFWYRQDPGLGLRLIYFSYDVKMKEKGDIPEGYSVSREKKERFSLILESASTNQTSMYLCASSTALGEQYFGPGTRLTVT.

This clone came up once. The CDR3 bases are TGTGCCAGCCGGGACAATCCTTACACAGATACGCAGTATTTT. Residues: CASRDNPYTDTQYF. The rearrangement uses TRBV14 and TRBJ2-3, with D perhaps matching TRBD1 (6 bases). The germline CDR1 and CDR2 sequences are SGHDN and FVKESK. Trimming left V 8 bases short and J 2 bases short, with 14 bases between. This CDR3 region has 14 residues.

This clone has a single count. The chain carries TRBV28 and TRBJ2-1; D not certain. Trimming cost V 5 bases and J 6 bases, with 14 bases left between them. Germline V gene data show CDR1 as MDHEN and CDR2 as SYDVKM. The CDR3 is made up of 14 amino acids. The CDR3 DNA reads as TGTGCCAGCAGTCAGCGCAGCGTTACCAATGAGCAGTTCTTC. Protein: CASSQRSVTNEQFF.

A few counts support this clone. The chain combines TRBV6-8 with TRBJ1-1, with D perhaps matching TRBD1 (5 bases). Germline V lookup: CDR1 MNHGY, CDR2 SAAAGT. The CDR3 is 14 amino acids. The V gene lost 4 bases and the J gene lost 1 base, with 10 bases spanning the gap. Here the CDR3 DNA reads TGTGCCAGCAGTTCTCTTGACAGGAACACTGAAGCTTTCTTT. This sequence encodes CASSSLDRNTEAFF.

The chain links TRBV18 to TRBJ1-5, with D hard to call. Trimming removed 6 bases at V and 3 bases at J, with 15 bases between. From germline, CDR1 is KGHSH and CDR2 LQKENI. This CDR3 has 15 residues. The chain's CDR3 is CASSTTQNINQPQHF. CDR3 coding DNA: TGTGCCAGCTCCACCACGCAGAACATCAATCAGCCCCAGCATTTT.

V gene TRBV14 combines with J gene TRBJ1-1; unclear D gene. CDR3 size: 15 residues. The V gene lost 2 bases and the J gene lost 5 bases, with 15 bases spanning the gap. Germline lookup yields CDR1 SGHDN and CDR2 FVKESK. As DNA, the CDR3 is TGTGCCAGCAGCCAAACCATATGGGGTAGGACTGAAGCTTTCTTT. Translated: CASSQTIWGRTEAFF.

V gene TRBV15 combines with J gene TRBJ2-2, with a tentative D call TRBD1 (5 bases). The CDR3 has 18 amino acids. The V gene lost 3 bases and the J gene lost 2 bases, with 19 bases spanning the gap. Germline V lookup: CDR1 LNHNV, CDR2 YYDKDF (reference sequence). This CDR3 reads CATSRTSMAGINTGELFF. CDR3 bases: TGTGCCACCAGCAGGACCTCGATGGCAGGGATAAACACCGGGGAGCTGTTTTTT.

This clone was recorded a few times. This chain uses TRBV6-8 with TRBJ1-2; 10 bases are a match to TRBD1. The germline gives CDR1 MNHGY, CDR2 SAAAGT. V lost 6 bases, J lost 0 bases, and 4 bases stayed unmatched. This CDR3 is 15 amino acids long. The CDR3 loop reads CASSFGQGANYGYTF. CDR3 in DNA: TGTGCCAGCAGCTTCGGACAGGGGGCTAACTATGGCTACACCTTC.

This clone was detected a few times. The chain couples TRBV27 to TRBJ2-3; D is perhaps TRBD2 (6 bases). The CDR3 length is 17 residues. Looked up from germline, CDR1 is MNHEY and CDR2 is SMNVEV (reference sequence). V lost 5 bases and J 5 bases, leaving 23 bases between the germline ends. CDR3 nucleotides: TGTGCCAGCAGTCTGAGGGTTTGGCGGGGTGAGGGAGATACGCAGTATTTT. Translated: CASSLRVWRGEGDTQYF.

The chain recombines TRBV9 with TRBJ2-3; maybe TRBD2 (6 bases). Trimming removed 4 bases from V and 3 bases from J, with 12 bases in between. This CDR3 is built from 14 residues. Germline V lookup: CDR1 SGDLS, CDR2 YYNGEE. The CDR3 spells CASSPRLVTDTQYF. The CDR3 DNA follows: TGTGCCAGCAGCCCCCGACTAGTAACAGATACGCAGTATTTT.

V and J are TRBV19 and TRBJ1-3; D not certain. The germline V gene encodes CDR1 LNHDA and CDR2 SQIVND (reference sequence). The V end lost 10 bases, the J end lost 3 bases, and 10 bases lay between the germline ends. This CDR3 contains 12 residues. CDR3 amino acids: CATLALGNTIYF. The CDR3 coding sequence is TGTGCCACCCTAGCACTTGGAAACACCATATATTTT.

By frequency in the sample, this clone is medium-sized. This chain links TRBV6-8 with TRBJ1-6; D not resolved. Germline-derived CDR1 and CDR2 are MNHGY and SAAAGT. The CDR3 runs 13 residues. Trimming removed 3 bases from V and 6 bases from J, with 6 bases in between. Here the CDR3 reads CASSYLGNSPLHF. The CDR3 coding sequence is TGTGCCAGCAGTTATCTGGGTAATTCACCCCTCCACTTT.

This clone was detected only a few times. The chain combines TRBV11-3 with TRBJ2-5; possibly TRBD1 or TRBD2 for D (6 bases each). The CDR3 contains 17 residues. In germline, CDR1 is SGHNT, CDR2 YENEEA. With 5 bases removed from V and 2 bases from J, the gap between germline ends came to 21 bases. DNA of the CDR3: TGTGCCAGCAGCCCTTTCGGGGGCCAACCCGTTCAAGAGACCCAGTACTTC. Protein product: CASSPFGGQPVQETQYF.

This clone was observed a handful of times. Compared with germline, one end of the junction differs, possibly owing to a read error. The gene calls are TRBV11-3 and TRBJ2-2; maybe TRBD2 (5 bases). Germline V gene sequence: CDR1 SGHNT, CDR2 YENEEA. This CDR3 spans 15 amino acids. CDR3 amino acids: CASSLVSGNIGELFF. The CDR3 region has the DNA TGTGCCAGCAGCTTAGTTTCGGGGAACATCGGGGAGCTGTTTTTT.

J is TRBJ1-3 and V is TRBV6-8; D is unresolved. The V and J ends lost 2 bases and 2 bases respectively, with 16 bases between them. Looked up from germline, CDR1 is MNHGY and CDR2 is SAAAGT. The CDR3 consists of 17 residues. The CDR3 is CASSYPILDDAGNTIYF. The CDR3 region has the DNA TGTGCCAGCAGTTACCCAATCCTGGACGACGCTGGAAACACCATATATTTT.

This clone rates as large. This CDR3 is CASSFKGQGGEQYF. The CDR3 DNA reads as TGTGCCAGCAGCTTCAAGGGACAGGGAGGCGAGCAGTACTTC. The rearrangement joins TRBV11-3 to TRBJ2-7, with 9 positions matching TRBD1. After removal of 3 bases from V and 6 bases from J, the junction contained 6 bases not matched to a gene. Germline assignment: CDR1 SGHNT and CDR2 YENEEA. This CDR3 region has 14 residues.

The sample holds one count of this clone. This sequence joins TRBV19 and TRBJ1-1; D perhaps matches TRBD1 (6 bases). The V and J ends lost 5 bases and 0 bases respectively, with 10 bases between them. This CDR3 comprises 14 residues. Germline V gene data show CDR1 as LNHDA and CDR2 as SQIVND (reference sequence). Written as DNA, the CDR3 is TGTGCCAGTAGTGCCAACAGGGTGAACACTGAAGCTTTCTTT. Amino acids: CASSANRVNTEAFF.